This T cell receptor beta chain derives from a study of control samples from healthy donors and cancer patients (TCRdb year 2020). The germline V gene sets CDR1 to SQVTM and CDR2 to ANQGSEA. The CDR3 runs 10 amino acids, cysteine and phenylalanine included. Here the CDR3 DNA is all that survives: 30 bases in frame from base 1. V is pared back by 4 bases and J by 7 bases, with 5 bases lying between the germline termini. Preparation of the library involved the immunoSEQ multiplex PCR assay. The table was pulled from immuneACCESS by TCRdb, which kept in-frame rearrangements only. Such tables lose some clones; where checked, under half of the loss comes from unresolved V genes, and the rest has no known cause. The sample table lists around 100,000 clones, 80% to 90% of them with a count of one. Of the sample, less than 8.5% falls within the top ten clones. Regarding this clone: There is no known antigen for this receptor. No base-level quality is on record; no much larger clone is a single base apart.

The TCR sequence derives from a man between 25 and 39 years old in good health. The source material was blood. The V and J genes are TRBV29-1 and TRBJ2-1; no D segment can be confidently identified. The CDR3 region has the sequence CSVGVNEQFF. The sequenced DNA is TGCAGCGTTGGAGTAAATGAGCAGTTCTTC.